The table lists the clone carrying this TCR beta chain with a count of one. Sequencing was performed with immunoSEQ multiplex PCR; in TCRdb, only in-frame clones are kept and a portion is missing. In the table there are around 300,000 clones, around 86% of which are singletons. Germline V gives CDR1 SGHRS, CDR2 YFSETQ. The ends were cut back, 3 bases at V and 5 bases at J, with 14 bases in the middle. The CDR3 extends over 15 amino acids. The data stem from a study of cytomegalovirus exposure and HLA in healthy donors. The source of this sequence is a young woman in good health and CMV-seronegative. J is TRBJ1-4 and V is TRBV5-1; D is perhaps TRBD1 (6 bases). The sample was PBMCs. In DNA form, the CDR3 reads TGCGCCAGCAGCTCCCAGGGACATCTGAATGAAAAACTGTTTTTT. Its translation is CASSSQGHLNEKLFF.